A single T cell receptor (beta chain) is shown here with its context. Its target antigen remains unknown. Per-base qualities were not stored, and no clone one base away is much larger. This sample was taken from a study of shared clonotypes between healthy human individuals (dated by TCRdb to between 2020 and 2021). Regarding the research as a whole: A few men and a couple of women, aged 18 to 49 years, made up the cohort. For each donor, CD4 naive and CD4 memory were each given three plates, CD8 naive was given two plates, and CD8 memory was given one plate. The study deeply sequenced blood TCR repertoires of five healthy adults to estimate repertoire size and the extent of clonotype sharing between individuals. To increase sequencing depth and limit assay-specific biases, different laboratories used diverse techniques to prepare libraries and sequence TCR repertoires. Between about 0.94 and 8.9 billion PBMCs per donor were obtained by leukapheresis. Here is what the overall study found, with its caveats: The genetic and exposure-history diversity represented was limited by the small number of donors. Compared with non-shared clonotypes, clonotypes shared by all four sorted-subset donors had higher generation probabilities. Incomplete sequencing was indicated by rarefaction of sorted-subset datasets, despite the large sequencing depth. Only blood was sampled, and tissue TCR repertoires likely differ from those in blood. Pairwise subsampling led to the expectation that sequencing depth would affect the degree of clonotype sharing among donors. Naive subsets generally had larger estimated clonotype richness than memory subsets did. Across a handful of donors, about 5% of naive CD4, approximately 3.6% of naive CD8, approximately 2.5% of memory CD4, and roughly 0.4% of memory CD8 clonotypes were shared.

CD8 naive samples were CD45RO-negative cells positively selected for CCR7, giving a CD45RA+CCR7+ population that excluded TemRA cells. Healthy HIV-negative adults with no recently reported acute infections or vaccinations were included as donors. Every donor was a Caucasian adult residing in Nashville, Tennessee, USA. After blood collection by leukapheresis, PBMCs were isolated using Ficoll-Histopaque density gradient centrifugation and then cryopreserved in the vapor phase of liquid nitrogen. Purity and quantity of every magnetically sorted T cell population were checked by analytical flow cytometry. Genomic DNA was isolated from each sorted fraction and quantified by UV absorbance on a Nanodrop 2000c. TCR CDR3 regions were amplified from genomic DNA by multiplex PCR using the deep immunoSEQ assay. Extracted genomic DNA from each cell subset was distributed evenly across all wells of several immunoSEQ 96-well plates, and each plate was treated as a replicate. For sorted subsets, 150 to 250 ng of genomic DNA, equivalent to around 31,000 T cell genomes, went into each replicate PCR. The purified libraries were quantified using a Qubit 3.0 fluorometer, sized with a Bioanalyzer 2100, and then quantified again using the KAPA Library Quantification kit. A separate single-read 150-cycle Illumina NextSeq 550 flow cell was used to sequence each immunoSEQ 96-well plate. The original methods were these. The immunoSEQ output contained only junctional sequences without quality scores, so filtering could not match that applied to full-length reads. To assign V/J genes and CDR3, sequences were annotated against IMGT germline references using PyIR, a Python wrapper for IgBLAST v1.9. Reads with weak V/J assignments (E-value above 1e-6), missing CDR3, stop codons, out-of-frame junctions, or ambiguous translated residues were removed. V3J clonotypes were defined as sequences sharing an identical inferred V gene, J gene, and CDR3 amino acid sequence. Percentage overlap between repertoires was calculated by dividing the number of shared unique clonotypes by the size of the smaller repertoire. RTK rarefaction, the Chao1 estimator, and Recon v2.1 estimates of unobserved clonotypes were used to assess repertoire richness. Generation probabilities were computed with OLGA for all TCRbeta clonotypes obtained by the gDNA method from several donors. This is the immuneACCESS table as TCRdb keeps it, with only in-frame sequences that have V and J called. A part of the clones is gone; compared with another copy, unresolved V genes explain less than half, and the rest is unexplained. For V, J and clone size, that table is used; D and trimming come from the DNA. This sample comprises 2 million or so clones, around 96% of them detected only once. The ten most abundant clones make up 0.9% to 1.3% of the sample.

This clonotype originated in a man in his late teens or twenties in good health. The sample comprised naive CD8+ T cells sorted from blood. Read against the paper, the sample's cell subset or site label means: CD45RA+CCR7+.

The DNA sequence is as follows: TGTGCCAGCAGCTCCCGTACAGGGTACGACGAGCAGTACTTC. This is translated as CASSSRTGYDEQYF. The sequence joins TRBV5-8 to TRBJ2-7; TRBD1 is a weak D gene call, 6 bases matching. V lost 3 bases and J lost 5 bases; the stretch between them is 15 bases long. Including the terminal cysteine and phenylalanine, the CDR3 comprises 14 residues. CDR3 DNA is the only sequence kept; it has 42 bases, read in frame from the first base. The germline V gene sets CDR1 to SGHTS and CDR2 to YDEGEE. Joined to the reference TRBV5-8 and TRBJ2-7 proteins, this CDR3 gives the full variable domain: EAGVTQSPTHLIKTRGQQATLRCSPISGHTSVYWYQQALGLGLQFLLWYDEGEERNRGNFPPRFSGRQFPNYSSELNVNALELEDSALYLCASSSRTGYDEQYFGPGTRLTVT.